This T cell receptor beta chain was captured by sequencing in a study of cytotoxic CD8 clonotypes in ibrutinib-treated CLL. Study overall: Included were approximately 10 relapsed/refractory and approximately 15 treatment-naive patients, of whom 17 to 18 were IGHV unmutated. Samples averaged around 280,000 productive templates and 94,082 productive rearrangements. Study-wide results and caveats: Whereas clonality rose at ibrutinib response, it declined toward baseline at progression.

Germline loops: CDR1 SGHRS, CDR2 YFSETQ. The CDR3 length is 13 residues. Trimming took off 0 bases at V and 8 bases at J, with 8 bases between the two ends. Here immunoSEQ multiplex PCR was the method, and the copy in TCRdb shows in-frame clones only, minus some. Of about 130,000 clones listed, over 60% are singletons. Extraction of around 2 micrograms of genomic DNA from cryopreserved PBMCs supplied material for TCR beta libraries. With regard to this clone: What it binds is not known.

The chain employs TRBV5-1 and TRBJ1-4; D remains ambiguous. The sequencing used PBMCs, collected after 12 months of ibrutinib treatment. The sequence came from a human donor with chronic lymphocytic leukemia. The CDR3 loop is CASSLGVEEKLFF. The CDR3 DNA sequence: TGCGCCAGCAGCTTGGGGGTTGAGGAAAAACTGTTTTTT.